The rows below give T cell receptor beta chains drawn from one sample of a study of T cell responses to AZD1222 COVID-19 vaccine. TCRdb keeps only in-frame clones here, not all; method: immunoSEQ multiplex PCR. Of 100,000 to 140,000 clones listed, 91% are singletons. Specimen: peripheral blood, collected on day 0 of AZD1222 vaccination. These receptors came from an adult in good health. Both conserved end residues are part of each CDR3. The D gene is left open where the match is weak. Rows give clone size only sometimes, using once, few, many, or a class for an expanded clone.

TRBJ2-3	TRBV7-6	14	-	-	TGTGCCAGCAGCTTAGCGACAGATGCAGATACGCAGTATTTT	CASSLATDADTQYF
TRBJ1-2	TRBV29-1	13	-	-	TGCAGCGTTGGTGATGTTGCTAACTATGGCTACACCTTC	CSVGDVANYGYTF
TRBJ1-5	TRBV19	14	TRBD1	-	TGTGCCAGTAGTATAGGGACAGGGGTTCAGCCCCAGCATTTT	CASSIGTGVQPQHF
TRBJ2-7	TRBV29-1	13	TRBD1	-	TGCAGCGTTGAGTCCAGGGGGCACTCCGAGCAGTACTTC	CSVESRGHSEQYF
TRBJ2-7	TRBV3-1/TRBV3-2	13	-	-	TGTGCCAGCAGCCAGGGGTGGCCCTACGAGCAGTACTTC	CASSQGWPYEQYF
TRBJ1-5	TRBV3-1/TRBV3-2	14	-	-	TGTGCCAGCAGCCAAAACGGGGGGAATCAGCCCCAGCATTTT	CASSQNGGNQPQHF
TRBJ2-7	TRBV6-5	16	TRBD2	-	TGTGCCAGCAGTTATCAAGCCGGGACTAGGTCCTACGAGCAGTACTTC	CASSYQAGTRSYEQYF
TRBJ2-3	TRBV3-1/TRBV3-2	16	-	-	TGTGCCAGCAGCCAAGGGCCAGCCCGACGCACAGATACGCAGTATTTT	CASSQGPARRTDTQYF
TRBJ1-6	TRBV27	14	-	-	TGTGCCAGCAGTTCGTGGGACGTGAATTCACCCCTCCACTTT	CASSSWDVNSPLHF
TRBJ2-7	TRBV7-8	15	-	-	TGTGCCAGCAGCCCCCGGTGGACAGCCAGGGACGAGCAGTACTTC	CASSPRWTARDEQYF
TRBJ1-4	TRBV6-1	15	-	-	TGTGCCAGCAGTGAGGGCGGCAGGGGCGGTGAAAAACTGTTTTTT	CASSEGGRGGEKLFF
TRBJ1-6	TRBV2	15	TRBD1	-	TGTGCCAGCAGTCTTCGACAGGGAGAGGCGTCACCCCTCCACTTT	CASSLRQGEASPLHF
TRBJ2-7	TRBV30	15	-	-	TGTGCCTGGAGTGGGACCCAGACAAGCTCCTACGAGCAGTACTTC	CAWSGTQTSSYEQYF
TRBJ1-2	TRBV5-4	14	-	-	TGTGCCAGCAGGGGGTCACCCCCCGACTATGGCTACACCTTC	CASRGSPPDYGYTF
TRBJ1-2	TRBV5-4	15	TRBD1	-	TGTGCCAGCAGCCGTGAGGGACAGGGGTTAGATGGCTACACCTTC	CASSREGQGLDGYTF
TRBJ1-3	TRBV4-3	16	-	-	TGCGCCAGCAGCCAGGAACCTTATTCCCCTGGAAACACCATATATTTT	CASSQEPYSPGNTIYF
TRBJ1-2	TRBV30	13	-	once	TGTGCCTGGAGCCCAGGACAGACCCTGGGCTACACCTTC	CAWSPGQTLGYTF
TRBJ2-1	TRBV2	14	TRBD2	-	TGTGCCAGCAGTGAAAGCGGGGGCCAAATGGAGCAGTTCTTC	CASSESGGQMEQFF
TRBJ1-3	TRBV7-6	15	-	-	TGTGCCAGCAGCTTGGGGGGGGCCTCTGGAAACACCATATATTTT	CASSLGGASGNTIYF
TRBJ1-5	TRBV6-5	15	TRBD1	few	TGTGCCAGCAGTCTCAGACAGGGTAGCAATCAGCCCCAGCATTTT	CASSLRQGSNQPQHF
TRBJ2-7	TRBV29-1	13	-	few	TGCAGCGTTGAGACAGGAAACTCCTACGAGCAGTACTTC	CSVETGNSYEQYF
TRBJ1-4	TRBV7-6	17	-	-	TGTGCCAGCAGCTCGGTAACAGGGAGGGCAATTAATGAAAAACTGTTTTTT	CASSSVTGRAINEKLFF
TRBJ1-1	TRBV9	14	-	few	TGTGCCAGCAGCGCACAAAGTAAGTCCACTGAAGCTTTCTTT	CASSAQSKSTEAFF
TRBJ2-3	TRBV19	15	TRBD2	-	TGTGCCAGTAGTATAGGTAGCGGGGTCGGGGATACGCAGTATTTT	CASSIGSGVGDTQYF
TRBJ1-5	TRBV19	16	-	-	TGTGCCAGTAGTATTTGGTCACCACAGGGTCGTCAGCCCCAGCATTTT	CASSIWSPQGRQPQHF
TRBJ2-7	TRBV6-5	13	-	-	TGTGCCAGCACCCCGGGTCTCTCCCGCGAGCAGTACTTC	CASTPGLSREQYF
TRBJ2-1	TRBV19	15	TRBD2	-	TGTGCCAGTTCAACGGGACTACTGTCCTACAATGAGCAGTTCTTC	CASSTGLLSYNEQFF
TRBJ2-3	TRBV30	12	-	-	TGTGCCTGGGGGAAACTGGAAGATACGCAGTATTTT	CAWGKLEDTQYF
TRBJ2-4	TRBV12-3/TRBV12-4	12	-	-	TGTGCCAGCAGTTTTCTGCAAAACATTCAGTACTTC	CASSFLQNIQYF
TRBJ2-7	TRBV11-2	17	TRBD1	-	TGTGCCAGCAGCTCCATCACCGGGACAGGGCCCTCCTACGAGCAGTACTTC	CASSSITGTGPSYEQYF